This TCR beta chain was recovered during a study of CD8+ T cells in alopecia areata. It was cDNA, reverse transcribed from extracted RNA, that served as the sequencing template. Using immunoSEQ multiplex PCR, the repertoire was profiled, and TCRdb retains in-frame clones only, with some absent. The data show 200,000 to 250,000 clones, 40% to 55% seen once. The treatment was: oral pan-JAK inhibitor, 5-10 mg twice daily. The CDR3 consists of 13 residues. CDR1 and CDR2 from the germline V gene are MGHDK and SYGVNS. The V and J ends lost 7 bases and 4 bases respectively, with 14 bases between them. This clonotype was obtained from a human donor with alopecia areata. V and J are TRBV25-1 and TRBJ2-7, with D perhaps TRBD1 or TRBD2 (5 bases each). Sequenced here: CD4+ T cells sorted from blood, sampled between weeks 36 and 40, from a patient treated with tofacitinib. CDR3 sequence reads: CASISWDGYEQYF. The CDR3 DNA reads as TGTGCCAGCATATCGTGGGACGGATACGAGCAGTACTTC.